The next 8 T cell receptor beta chains were all read from a single sample in a study of blood T cell repertoires in COVID-19. Profiled with immunoSEQ multiplex PCR; TCRdb holds only in-frame clones, not every one. The sample shows about 160,000 clones, roughly 85% of them seen only once. Material for sequencing was peripheral blood. Receptors originate from a human donor with acute or convalescent COVID-19. The donor label of this sample is uncertain.

The V gene is TRBV6-5, the J gene TRBJ1-1, with 7 bases that match TRBD1. The CDR3 has 14 amino acids. V lost 2 bases, J lost 5 bases, and 5 bases stayed unmatched. Germline lookup yields CDR1 MNHEY and CDR2 SVGAGI. CDR3 sequence (DNA): TGTGCCAGCAGTTACGTGAGGGGGCCGACTGAAGCTTTCTTT. It specifies CASSYVRGPTEAFF.

The chain combines TRBV5-1 with TRBJ1-4; weak D call: TRBD1 (5 bases). V was pared by 2 bases and J by 8 bases, with 10 bases between. Germline CDR1 is SGHRS and CDR2 is YFSETQ. The CDR3 length is 13 residues. This chain's CDR3 is CASSLGVEEKLFF. CDR3 bases: TGCGCCAGCAGCTTAGGGGTGGAGGAAAAACTGTTTTTT.

This clone was recorded once. V gene TRBV6-5 combines with J gene TRBJ1-5; D ambiguous. CDR1 and CDR2 from the germline V gene are MNHEY and SVGAGI. The CDR3 runs to 13 residues. V lost 3 bases to trimming and J lost 4 bases, with 7 bases between them. The CDR3 here is CASSYLQNQPQHF. The CDR3 nucleotides read TGTGCCAGCAGTTATTTACAGAATCAGCCCCAGCATTTT.

This clone was picked up one time. The same CDR3 arises from other DNA sequences in this sample as well. The chain recombines TRBV6-6 with TRBJ1-5, with a possible D match to TRBD1 (5 bases). The V gene lost 6 bases and the J gene lost 3 bases, with 9 bases spanning the gap. This CDR3 has 13 amino acids. Germline CDR1 and CDR2: MNHNY and SVGAGI (reference sequence). CDR3 residues: CASRQGNNQPQHF. As DNA, the CDR3 is TGTGCCAGCAGGCAGGGCAACAATCAGCCCCAGCATTTT.

V gene TRBV19 combines with J gene TRBJ1-6; D not resolved. The V end lost 5 bases, the J end lost 5 bases, and 7 bases lay between the germline ends. Germline lookup yields CDR1 LNHDA and CDR2 SQIVND (reference sequence). This CDR3 spans 13 amino acids. The CDR3, as DNA: TGTGCCAGTAGTCTGAGGAATAATTCACCCCTCCACTTT. Translation: CASSLRNNSPLHF.

This clone was picked up many times. This rearrangement joins TRBV5-1 to TRBJ1-1; tentatively, D is TRBD1 (6 bases). V was pared by 0 bases and J by 1 base, with 10 bases between. The CDR3 has 15 amino acids. Germline V lookup: CDR1 SGHRS, CDR2 YFSETQ. CDR3 bases: TGCGCCAGCAGCTTGGTTCTGACAGGGAACACTGAAGCTTTCTTT. This encodes CASSLVLTGNTEAFF.

This clone was seen more than once but under ten times. The chain employs TRBV5-1 and TRBJ2-2, with TRBD1 identical over 8 bases. V dropped 6 bases and J dropped 3; count of bases not matched to a gene: 10. Germline CDR1 and CDR2: SGHRS and YFSETQ. This CDR3 contains 16 residues. The CDR3 nucleotides read TGCGCCAGCACTATGGGGGCAGGGGGCGACACCGGGGAGCTGTTTTTT. The encoded protein is CASTMGAGGDTGELFF.

This chain links TRBV6-1 with TRBJ1-5; 8 nucleotides line up with TRBD1. V lost 2 bases and J lost 9; bases outside the gene matches: 12. Germline assignment: CDR1 MNHNS and CDR2 SASEGT. The CDR3 loop spans 16 amino acids. DNA for the CDR3: TGTGCCAGCAGTGAATCAGGGGGCCCTTCGCCCTTGCCCCAGCATTTT. This sequence encodes CASSESGGPSPLPQHF.